One sample yielded the 26 T cell receptor beta chains listed below, sequenced in a study of shared clonotypes between healthy human individuals. Generated by immunoSEQ multiplex PCR, the TCRdb table keeps only in-frame clones and is missing some. The sample lists about 490,000 clones, around 79% seen once, with roughly 12% in the top ten. Sequencing used PBMCs. Receptors were obtained from a woman aged 40 to 50 in good health. Some clones in this sample may be carry-over from other donors' samples.

The V call is TRBV7-8, the J call TRBJ2-1; 9 bases align to TRBD2. J was trimmed by 3 bases and V by 0 bases; bases with no gene match: 3. CDR3 size: 16 residues. Germline V gives CDR1 SGHVS, CDR2 FQNEAQ. In nucleotides, the CDR3 is TGTGCCAGCAGCTTAGCAGCGGGGGGCCTCTACAATGAGCAGTTCTTC. It codes for CASSLAAGGLYNEQFF.

To note about this clone: The same CDR3 is also encoded by other DNA sequences in this sample. The rearrangement links TRBV20-1 to TRBJ2-7; D not certain. Trimming cost V 3 bases and J 4 bases, with 7 bases left between them. This CDR3 region has 11 residues. Germline loops: CDR1 DFQATT, CDR2 SNEGSKA (reference sequence). Here the CDR3 DNA reads TGCAGTGCTAGGGGTCAGTACGAGCAGTACTTC. Its protein product is CSARGQYEQYF.

The gene calls are TRBV18 and TRBJ1-4; D might be TRBD1 (5 bases). V was shortened by 2 bases and J by 7 bases, with 14 bases between the two germline ends. CDR1 is KGHSH, CDR2 LQKENI, per germline. The CDR3 is 15 residues long. Here the CDR3 DNA reads TGTGCCAGCTCACCATCGGGGCTCGGGTCTGAAAAACTGTTTTTT. It is translated as CASSPSGLGSEKLFF.

This clone was recorded only once. The genes are TRBV28 and TRBJ1-5; 9 bases are a match to TRBD1. V gave up 6 bases and J gave up 2 bases; unmatched junction bases: 8. Germline assignment: CDR1 MDHEN and CDR2 SYDVKM. The CDR3 spans 16 residues. The CDR3 protein is CASRQRTGERNQPQHF. Written as DNA, the CDR3 is TGTGCCAGCAGGCAAAGGACAGGGGAGCGCAATCAGCCCCAGCATTTT.

The rearrangement uses TRBV7-2 and TRBJ2-1; unclear D gene. Looked up from germline, CDR1 is SGHTA and CDR2 is FQGNSA. Deletions cut 7 bases from V and 9 bases from J, with 10 bases between. The CDR3 runs 11 residues. The DNA of the CDR3 is TGTGCCAGCACCCAATCGCGTGAGCAGTTCTTC. It codes for CASTQSREQFF.

V is TRBV2 and J is TRBJ2-7; TRBD2 matches at 7 bases. Germline values: CDR1 SNHLY, CDR2 FYNNEI. CDR3 length equals 13 residues. Losses at the gene ends were 5 bases for V and 6 bases for J; bases not matched to a gene: 7. As DNA, the CDR3 is TGTGCCAGCAGTCCCAGCGGGACCCGCGAGCAGTACTTC. Translating gives CASSPSGTREQYF. Drawing the rest from reference TRBV2 and TRBJ2-7, the complete variable domain is EPEVTQTPSHQVTQMGQEVILRCVPISNHLYFYWYRQILGQKVEFLVSFYNNEISEKSEIFDDQFSVERPDGSNFTLKIRSTKLEDSAMYFCASSPSGTREQYFGPGTRLTVT.

The chain employs TRBV10-3 and TRBJ1-4; D is uncertain. The V gene's germline CDR1 is ENHRY and CDR2 SYGVKD. V was shortened by 8 bases and J by 2 bases, with 9 bases between the two germline ends. The CDR3 sequence is 13 residues long. The CDR3 nucleotides are TGTGCCATCGCAGTTGGGACTAATGAAAAACTGTTTTTT. Its protein product is CAIAVGTNEKLFF.

This chain links TRBV10-3 with TRBJ2-3; 9 bases line up with TRBD2. With 4 bases clipped from V and 0 bases from J, the junction kept 2 bases outside the gene matches. CDR3 size: 15 residues. The germline gives CDR1 ENHRY, CDR2 SYGVKD. The CDR3 loop reads CAISGTSVSTDTQYF. Written as DNA, the CDR3 is TGTGCCATCAGTGGGACTAGCGTTAGCACAGATACGCAGTATTTT.

The V and J genes are TRBV7-6 and TRBJ2-7; possibly TRBD1 for D (5 bases). The CDR3 totals 14 residues. The V end lost 4 bases, the J end lost 4 bases, and 14 bases lay between the germline ends. Germline V CDR1 and CDR2: SGHVS, FNYEAQ. The CDR3 coding sequence is TGTGCCAGCAGCTCCCGCCAGGGTTCTTACGAGCAGTACTTC. It encodes CASSSRQGSYEQYF.

The chain links TRBV7-8 to TRBJ2-1, with D perhaps assigned TRBD1 or TRBD2 (5 bases each). V lost 4 bases to trimming and J lost 8 bases, with 21 bases between them. This CDR3 has 16 amino acids. The V gene's germline CDR1 is SGHVS and CDR2 FQNEAQ. The chain's CDR3 is CASSSHRDPKRHEQFF. Here the CDR3 DNA reads TGTGCCAGCAGCTCCCACCGGGACCCTAAACGGCATGAGCAGTTCTTC.

V usage is TRBV10-3 and J usage is TRBJ2-1, with TRBD2 as a possible D gene (6 bases). Per the germline V gene, CDR1 is ENHRY and CDR2 is SYGVKD. The CDR3 contains 17 residues. Between the trimmed V and J ends, which lost 10 bases and 10 bases, there was a span of 32 bases. CDR3 sequence: CATNRDRLTSAGREQFF. The DNA for the CDR3 is TGTGCCACAAACCGGGACCGCCTAACGAGTGCGGGGCGGGAGCAGTTCTTC.

This clone occurred many times. This sequence joins TRBV10-1 and TRBJ2-1; the match to TRBD2 covers 10 bases. Germline V gene sequence: CDR1 WNHNN, CDR2 SYGVQD (reference sequence). V lost 7 bases to trimming and J lost 6 bases; unmatched junction nucleotides: 6. CDR3 length equals 14 residues. The CDR3 nucleotides read TGCGCCAGCATCAGGCTAGCGGGAGTCAATGAGCAGTTCTTC. This gives the protein CASIRLAGVNEQFF.

V is TRBV30 and J is TRBJ2-1; 13 bases align to TRBD2. The length of the CDR3 is 15 residues. Trimming at V came to 7 bases and at J to 2 bases, leaving 5 bases not matched to a gene. The germline CDR1 and CDR2 sequences are GTSNPN and SVGIG (reference sequence). As DNA, the CDR3 is TGTGCCTCACGGGGGACTAGCGGGACCTACAATGAGCAGTTCTTC. Amino acids: CASRGTSGTYNEQFF.

Worth noting for this clone: Within the sample, other DNA sequences also encode this same CDR3. CDR3 DNA sequence: TGTGCCAGCAGTCCTTTATACGAGCAGTACTTC. It yields the protein CASSPLYEQYF. This chain joins TRBV28 and TRBJ2-7; the D is unclear. Trimming left V 5 bases short and J 4 bases short, with 6 bases between. This CDR3 region has 11 residues. From germline, CDR1 is MDHEN and CDR2 SYDVKM.

This chain links TRBV7-2 with TRBJ1-2, with TRBD1 matching 9 bases. Per germline, CDR1 SGHTA and CDR2 FQGNSA. This CDR3 spans 14 amino acids. J was trimmed by 6 bases and V by 2 bases; bases with no gene match: 4. This CDR3 reads CASSLQQGADGYTF. The DNA of the CDR3 is TGTGCCAGCAGCTTACAACAGGGGGCGGATGGCTACACCTTC.

The chain combines TRBV28 with TRBJ2-1; D is possibly TRBD2 (6 bases). The CDR3 has 13 residues. CDR1 is MDHEN, CDR2 SYDVKM, per germline. Trimming left V 3 bases short and J 9 bases short, with 12 bases between. The CDR3 nucleotides read TGTGCCAGCAGTTTTACGGGGGAGGCTGAGCAGTTCTTC. This gives the protein CASSFTGEAEQFF.

This chain joins TRBV28 and TRBJ2-7, with D possibly being TRBD2 (6 bases). The CDR3 runs 14 residues. The germline V gene encodes CDR1 MDHEN and CDR2 SYDVKM. Trimming took 8 bases from V and 2 from J, leaving 16 bases between them. CDR3 nucleotides: TGTGCCAGCGCCTGGCGGGGAAAAACCTACGAGCAGTACTTC. Residues: CASAWRGKTYEQYF.

The chain combines TRBV28 with TRBJ1-1, with a tentative D call TRBD1 (6 bases). Trimming removed 2 bases at V and 4 bases at J, with 20 bases between. The V gene's germline CDR1 is MDHEN and CDR2 SYDVKM. The CDR3 sequence is 17 residues long. The CDR3 here is CASSLGGYRTGFTEAFF. Here the CDR3 DNA reads TGTGCCAGCAGTTTAGGGGGGTATCGTACAGGGTTCACTGAAGCTTTCTTT.

This chain links TRBV7-6 with TRBJ2-7, with a weak D call TRBD2 (12 bases). This CDR3 has 19 amino acids. V lost 5 bases and J lost 2, with 28 bases in between. Germline CDR1 is SGHVS and CDR2 is FNYEAQ. This chain's CDR3 is CASSTGQGATSGRTYEQYF. CDR3 nucleotides: TGTGCCAGCAGCACCGGACAGGGGGCAACTAGCGGGAGGACCTACGAGCAGTACTTC.

The CDR3: CASSFGQEETQYF. The DNA for the CDR3 is TGCGCCAGCAGCTTTGGACAGGAAGAGACCCAGTACTTC. V and J are TRBV5-1 and TRBJ2-5; TRBD1 matches 7 bases. The CDR3 loop spans 13 amino acids. The germline V gene has CDR1 SGHRS and CDR2 YFSETQ. V lost 2 bases, J lost 3 bases, and 1 base stayed unmatched.

This rearrangement joins TRBV7-9 to TRBJ2-5; 7 nucleotides align to TRBD2. V dropped 4 bases and J dropped 5; count of bases not matched to a gene: 7. This CDR3 contains 14 residues. The germline gives CDR1 SEHNR, CDR2 FQNEAQ (reference sequence). CDR3 nucleotide sequence: TGTGCCAGCAGCTCGTCGGGAGCGGGGGAGACCCAGTACTTC. Translation gives CASSSSGAGETQYF.

V gene TRBV30 combines with J gene TRBJ2-7; the D gene is possibly TRBD1 (6 bases). CDR1 GTSNPN and CDR2 SVGIG come from the germline V gene (reference sequence). The V end lost 0 bases, the J end lost 5 bases, and 14 bases lay between the germline ends. This CDR3 is built from 14 residues. DNA for the CDR3: TGTGCCTGGAGTGTGGGCAGGGGTACGCACGAGCAGTACTTC. Encoded protein: CAWSVGRGTHEQYF.

This chain joins TRBV5-1 and TRBJ2-7, with D unclear. Per the germline V gene, CDR1 is SGHRS and CDR2 is YFSETQ. Trimming removed 0 bases at V and 2 bases at J, with 9 bases between. The length of the CDR3 is 14 residues. In nucleotides, the CDR3 is TGCGCCAGCAGCTTGGTTGCCCCAGCCTACGAGCAGTACTTC. Translating it yields CASSLVAPAYEQYF.

The V and J genes are TRBV21-1 and TRBJ1-2. TRBV21-1 is annotated as a pseudogene. The CDR3 runs 18 residues. The CDR3 nucleotides are TGTGCCAGCGCCCAACGGTTGTCGTATGGTATTATCGAGTATGGCTACACCTTC. It specifies CASAQRLSYGIIEYGYTF.

This clone was recorded only once. The chain joins TRBV9 to TRBJ1-2, with 8 bases that match TRBD1. Per germline, CDR1 SGDLS and CDR2 YYNGEE. The ends lost 0 bases at V and 7 bases at J; junction bases unmatched: 5. The CDR3 length is 14 residues. DNA of the CDR3: TGTGCCAGCAGCGTAGGGCAGGGGGCGTTTGGCTACACCTTC. The encoded protein is CASSVGQGAFGYTF.

This rearrangement joins TRBV5-1 to TRBJ2-5, with 10 positions matching TRBD1. Germline V gene lookup returns CDR1 SGHRS and CDR2 YFSETQ. The CDR3 covers 15 residues. Trimming cost V 1 base and J 7 bases; bases outside gene matches: 7. This CDR3 is CASSLWGQGFGTQYF. In DNA, the CDR3 is TGCGCCAGCAGCTTGTGGGGACAGGGGTTCGGGACCCAGTACTTC.